This TCR beta chain was sequenced during a study of blood T cell repertoires in COVID-19. Study in general: Samples came from the United States, Italy and Spain, spanning acute and convalescent COVID-19. Nucleic acid was either cDNA or gDNA, and it came from T cells, B-cell-depleted T cells, or PBMCs.

Original processing methods: Reference gene primer amplification gave nucleated cell count estimates. The method was immunoSEQ multiplex PCR; TCRdb's version includes in-frame clones alone and lacks a portion of them. V, J and clone size are those of that table, while D and trimming were read from the DNA. In the table there are around 150,000 clones, roughly 82% of which are singletons. This receptor was obtained from a man between 70 and 80 years old with acute or convalescent COVID-19. Sequencing input: peripheral blood.

The CDR3 sequence is CASRESSYNSPLHF. The CDR3 DNA follows: TGTGCCAGCAGAGAGAGCTCCTATAATTCACCCCTCCACTTT. V gene TRBV28 combines with J gene TRBJ1-6; D is unresolved. This CDR3 comprises 14 residues. Trimming left V 6 bases short and J 0 bases short, with 6 bases between. The germline CDR1 and CDR2 sequences are MDHEN and SYDVKM. The entire variable domain, with the rest obtained from reference TRBV28 and TRBJ1-6, is as follows: DVKVTQSSRYLVKRTGEKVFLECVQDMDHENMFWYRQDPGLGLRLIYFSYDVKMKEKGDIPEGYSVSREKKERFSLILESASTNQTSMYLCASRESSYNSPLHFGNGTRLTVT.